This TCR beta chain came from a study of cytomegalovirus exposure and HLA in healthy donors. V was clipped by 1 base and J by 7 bases, with 3 bases between them. Germline V gene data show CDR1 as SGHDT and CDR2 as YYEEEE. The CDR3 contains 12 residues. PCR employed 60 Vbeta and 13 Jbeta primers. Here immunoSEQ multiplex PCR was the method, and the copy in TCRdb shows in-frame clones only, minus some. Among under 200,000 clones listed, roughly 77% were seen once. V gene TRBV5-6 combines with J gene TRBJ1-6; D uncertain. The source is a woman aged 18 to 35 in good health and CMV-seronegative. Sequencing input: PBMCs. The CDR3 region is CASSLRNSPLHF. In DNA form, the CDR3 reads TGTGCCAGCAGCTTGCGGAATTCACCCCTCCACTTT.